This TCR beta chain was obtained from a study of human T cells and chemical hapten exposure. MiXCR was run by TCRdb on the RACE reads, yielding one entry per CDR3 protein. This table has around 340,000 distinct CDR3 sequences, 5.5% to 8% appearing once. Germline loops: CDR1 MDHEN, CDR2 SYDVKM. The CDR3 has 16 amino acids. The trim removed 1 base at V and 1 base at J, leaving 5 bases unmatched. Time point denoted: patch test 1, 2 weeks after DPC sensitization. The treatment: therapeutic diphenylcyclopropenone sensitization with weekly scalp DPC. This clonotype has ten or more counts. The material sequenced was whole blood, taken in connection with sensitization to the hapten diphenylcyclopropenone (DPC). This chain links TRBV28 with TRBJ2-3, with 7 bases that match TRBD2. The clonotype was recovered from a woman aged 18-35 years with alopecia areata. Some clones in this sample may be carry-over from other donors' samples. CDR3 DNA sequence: TGTGCCAGCAGTTTATTGGGGGAGGGAGGCACAGATACGCAGTATTTT. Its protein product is CASSLLGEGGTDTQYF.